The rows below give T cell receptor beta chains drawn from one sample of a study of blood T cell repertoires in COVID-19. Assay used: immunoSEQ multiplex PCR; TCRdb lists only in-frame clones, some missing. The data hold nearly 35,000 clones, with approximately 81% observed a single time. The sequenced sample consisted of peripheral blood. The receptors were gathered from a human donor with acute or convalescent COVID-19. The donor label of this sample is uncertain. CDR3s leave out the opening cysteine and the closing phenylalanine or tryptophan. Each record gives: CDR3 protein, V gene, J gene.

ASSEWGRGRNQETQY,TRBV10-2,TRBJ2-5
ASSQGTGGGYGYT,TRBV4-3,TRBJ1-2
SASPPWARAETQY,TRBV20-1,TRBJ2-5
ASSLTGGHYNEQF,TRBV11-2,TRBJ2-1
ATSGLALGEQF,TRBV2,TRBJ2-1
ASSGLTGQGQPQH,TRBV2,TRBJ1-5
AISAISQGKDTEAF,TRBV10-3,TRBJ1-1
ASSSPSGTPYNEQF,TRBV5-5,TRBJ2-1
ASSFSGGPYEQY,TRBV7-2,TRBJ2-7
ASSQDLGGAHPNTEAF,TRBV4-2,TRBJ1-1
STSPGSSYNEQF,TRBV29-1,TRBJ2-1
ASSYDSNYGYT,TRBV6-5,TRBJ1-2
ASSLTLSSYNEQF,TRBV5-1,TRBJ2-1
ASSLLGQGAGDTEAF,TRBV7-2,TRBJ1-1
ASGPKNSPGNTIY,TRBV12-5,TRBJ1-3
ASSLTGNNQPQH,TRBV7-9,TRBJ1-5
ASTWGVGEKLF,TRBV2,TRBJ1-4
ASSRPPFTYEQY,TRBV18,TRBJ2-7
ASSRLAGQETQY,TRBV3-1/TRBV3-2,TRBJ2-5
ASSQGQAGGQTQY,TRBV3-1/TRBV3-2,TRBJ2-5
ASSIGLAGAMSGELF,TRBV27,TRBJ2-2
ASSVGGQTNEKLF,TRBV9,TRBJ1-4
ASSLASEASGANVLT,TRBV5-5,TRBJ2-6
ASSLGQGYGYT,TRBV12-3/TRBV12-4,TRBJ1-2
AISESNSPWVYT,TRBV10-3,TRBJ1-2
ASSYSQDRGDGYT,TRBV6-5,TRBJ1-2